This entry describes one T cell receptor beta chain. What it binds is not known. Primers: 60 Vbeta forward and 13 Jbeta reverse. Method: immunoSEQ multiplex PCR; TCRdb's copy keeps in-frame clones and lacks some. This sample's table has 150,000 or so clones. These data come from a study of cytomegalovirus exposure and HLA in healthy donors. Study information: Early released data comprised some 85 million unique TCRs from HLA-typed donors. Study conclusions and caveats: An assumption of roughly uniform sequencing depth across donors underlay the presence/absence analyses.

Sequences were obtained from PBMCs. This TCR came from a woman aged 40 to 50 in good health and CMV-seropositive.

Here the CDR3 DNA reads TGCGCCAGCAGCGGTGGACAGGGCGCGAACACCGGGGAGCTGTTTTTT. Translation gives CASSGGQGANTGELFF. V and J are TRBV5-1 and TRBJ2-2, with 8 bases fitting TRBD1. The CDR3 totals 16 residues. The ends lost 4 bases at V and 0 bases at J; junction bases unmatched: 5. The germline gives CDR1 SGHRS, CDR2 YFSETQ. Filled out from reference TRBV5-1 and TRBJ2-2, the complete variable domain reads KAGVTQTPRYLIKTRGQQVTLSCSPISGHRSVSWYQQTPGQGLQFLFEYFSETQRNKGNFPGRFSGRQFSNSRSEMNVSTLELGDSALYLCASSGGQGANTGELFFGEGSRLTVL.